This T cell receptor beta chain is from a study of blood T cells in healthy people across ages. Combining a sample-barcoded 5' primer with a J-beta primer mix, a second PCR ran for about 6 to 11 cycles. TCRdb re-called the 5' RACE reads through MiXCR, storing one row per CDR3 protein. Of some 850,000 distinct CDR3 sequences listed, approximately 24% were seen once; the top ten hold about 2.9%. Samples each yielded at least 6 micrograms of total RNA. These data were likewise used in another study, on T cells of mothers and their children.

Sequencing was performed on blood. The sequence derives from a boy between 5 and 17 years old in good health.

The CDR3: CASSRTGWNTEAFF. The CDR3 DNA is TGTGCCAGCAGCCGTACGGGCTGGAACACTGAAGCTTTCTTT. The chain carries TRBV5-6 and TRBJ1-1; D is uncertain. There are 14 residues in the CDR3. Germline loops: CDR1 SGHDT, CDR2 YYEEEE. Between the trimmed V and J ends, which lost 4 bases and 1 base, there was a span of 11 bases.